This entry concerns a single TCR beta chain. The repertoire was sequenced with immunoSEQ multiplex PCR; TCRdb's copy has only in-frame clones and lacks some. This table holds 9,500 to 15,000 clones, about 94% found once. This sample was included in a study of technical replicates of blood from four donors. This sequence originates from a human donor in good health. Sequencing was performed on PBMCs.

The CDR3 DNA sequence: TGTGCCAGCAGTCGAGCCGCCGGGAACACTGAAGCTTTCTTT. Translated: CASSRAAGNTEAFF. The genes are TRBV6-4 and TRBJ1-1; D gene unclear. V dropped 5 bases and J dropped 1 base, with 11 bases sitting between them. Germline V CDR1 and CDR2: MRHNA, SNTAGT. The CDR3 extends over 14 amino acids.